This T cell receptor beta chain was recorded in a study of shared clonotypes between healthy human individuals. Study-wide context: CD4 naive and CD4 memory each took three plates per donor, while CD8 naive took two and CD8 memory one.

Data came from immunoSEQ multiplex PCR; TCRdb stores just in-frame clones and leaves some out. This sample yields about 2.3 million clones, of which 85% to 95% are seen a single time; 0.35% to 0.5% belongs to the top ten. The V gene end was trimmed by 5 bases and the J gene end by 2 bases; junction bases not matched to a gene: 12. Germline V gene data show CDR1 as SGHDN and CDR2 as FVKESK. The CDR3 is 18 amino acids. This receptor was identified in a man between 18 and 35 years old in good health. Some clones in this sample may be carry-over from other donors' samples. Sequencing input: naive CD4+ T cells from PBMCs. The subset here: CD45RA+ positively selected. The J gene is TRBJ2-2, the V gene TRBV14, with 9 nucleotides matching TRBD1. The CDR3 nucleotides are TGTGCCAGCAGCGAAGGGACAGGGATGAAGGTTAACACCGGGGAGCTGTTTTTT. Amino acids: CASSEGTGMKVNTGELFF.